This is a list of T cell receptor beta chains from one sample in a study of blood T cell repertoires in COVID-19. Measured with immunoSEQ multiplex PCR; TCRdb has only the in-frame clones, and not every one. This sample has fewer than 200,000 clones, with about 80% found just once. Sequenced: PBMCs or T cells enriched from blood (not recorded which). The receptor source for this set is a man aged 45 to 65 who had recovered from COVID-19. The CDR3 runs from the conserved cysteine through the conserved F or W. A D gene is named only where the DNA matches it firmly. A clone size is listed for some rows: how often the clone was seen (once, few, many), or a class if it is expanded.

TGTGCCAGCAGTAGCAATAGCGGGGAGTTCTTC,CASSSNSGEFF,11,TRBD2,TRBJ2-1,TRBV6-5,once
TGTGCCAGCAGCCAAGGACTAGGGGCCACTAATTCACCCCTCCACTTT,CASSQGLGATNSPLHF,16,.,TRBJ1-6,TRBV3-1/TRBV3-2,.
TGTGCCAGCAGCCTAGCGGGGAGAAACAATGAGCAGTTCTTC,CASSLAGRNNEQFF,14,TRBD2,TRBJ2-1,TRBV5-4,medium-sized
TGCAGCGTGGCGAAAGGGGCTCCCAATGAAAAACTGTTTTTT,CSVAKGAPNEKLFF,14,.,TRBJ1-4,TRBV29-1,.
TGTGCCAGCTCATTTCGACAGGGGGCAACCACCGGGGAGCTGTTTTTT,CASSFRQGATTGELFF,16,TRBD1,TRBJ2-2,TRBV18,.
TGTGCCAGTAGTATAGGGACAGATTATGGCTACACCTTC,CASSIGTDYGYTF,13,.,TRBJ1-2,TRBV19,.
TGTGCCTGGGGGCGGAACACTGAAGCTTTCTTT,CAWGRNTEAFF,11,.,TRBJ1-1,TRBV30,once
TGCGCCAGCAGCTCCGGACAGGGGGCGCATGAGCAGTTCTTC,CASSSGQGAHEQFF,14,TRBD1,TRBJ2-1,TRBV5-1,.
TGTGCCAGCAGCCAAGGGACTAGCGGGGGGACCCACCAACGCGAGCAGTACTTC,CASSQGTSGGTHQREQYF,18,TRBD2,TRBJ2-7,TRBV3-1/TRBV3-2,.
TGCGCCAGCAGGGGGACAGGCTCCTATAATTCACCCCTCCACTTT,CASRGTGSYNSPLHF,15,TRBD1,TRBJ1-6,TRBV5-1,.
TGTGCCAGTACGGCCCGGGACAGGGACACCGGGGAGCTGTTTTTT,CASTARDRDTGELFF,15,TRBD1,TRBJ2-2,TRBV19,.
TGCGCCAGCAGCCAACAGGGGGCGAGGTCTAATTCACCCCTCCACTTT,CASSQQGARSNSPLHF,16,TRBD1,TRBJ1-6,TRBV4-1,.
TGCGCCAGCAGCCAAGCAGCAGGGGGACACACTGAAGCTTTCTTT,CASSQAAGGHTEAFF,15,TRBD1,TRBJ1-1,TRBV5-1,.
TGTGCCAGCAGCCAGGGGGACAAAACGGATACGCAGTATTTT,CASSQGDKTDTQYF,14,TRBD1,TRBJ2-3,TRBV13,.
TGCAGTGCTAGTTTTGGGCAGGGAAGCATCTACGAGCAGTACTTC,CSASFGQGSIYEQYF,15,.,TRBJ2-7,TRBV20-1,.
TGTGCCAGCTCACCATATTCAGGGGGGAGTGAGCAGTTCTTC,CASSPYSGGSEQFF,14,.,TRBJ2-1,TRBV18,.
TGCAGTGTACAGGGCTACAATGAGCAGTTCTTC,CSVQGYNEQFF,11,.,TRBJ2-1,TRBV20-1,.
TGTGCCAGTAGCCCTGAAGGGGGTGGTTGGGGTAATTCACCCCTCCACTTT,CASSPEGGGWGNSPLHF,17,.,TRBJ1-6,TRBV19,.